These 14 T cell receptor beta chains originate from one sample sequenced in a study of blood T cell repertoires in COVID-19 (dated by TCRdb to about 2020). Library prep was done by the immunoSEQ multiplex PCR assay. The source is immuneACCESS, and TCRdb retained only in-frame sequences with V and J called. Part of the clones is not carried over; for the studies checked, unresolved V genes explain less than half of this, and the remainder is unexplained. The sample table contains 150,000 to 200,000 clones; only one count was recorded for about 86% of them. Over 0.85% of the sample rests with the top ten. Specimen: peripheral blood. Receptor source: a man younger than 35 with acute or convalescent COVID-19.

The V call is TRBV6-2 or TRBV6-3, the J call TRBJ2-3; 12 bases fit TRBD2. This CDR3 is 17 amino acids long. Trimming took 2 bases from V and 3 from J; bases not matched to a gene: 6. Germline CDR1 reads MNHEY; CDR2 reads SVGEGT. The CDR3 DNA reads as TGTGCCAGCAGTTACCCCACCCTAGCGGGGGGGACAGATACGCAGTATTTT. This encodes CASSYPTLAGGTDTQYF.

J is TRBJ2-3 and V is TRBV4-2, with TRBD1 identical over 9 bases. The CDR3 sequence is 17 residues long. The trim removed 0 bases at V and 1 base at J, leaving 5 bases unmatched. Germline lookup yields CDR1 LGHNA and CDR2 YNFKEQ. DNA of the CDR3: TGTGCCAGCAGCCAAGAGGGACAGGGCCAGGGCACAGATACGCAGTATTTT. Amino acids: CASSQEGQGQGTDTQYF.

V and J are TRBV12-3 or TRBV12-4 and TRBJ1-1; D is uncertain. Trimming took off 6 bases at V and 8 bases at J, with 10 bases between the two ends. CDR3 length: 11 amino acids. The chain's CDR3 is CASSPGLEAFF. The CDR3 DNA is TGTGCCAGCAGCCCGGGATTAGAAGCTTTCTTT.

This sequence joins TRBV6-4 and TRBJ2-2; no clear D gene. V was shortened by 2 bases and J by 2 bases, with 3 bases between the two germline ends. The germline V gene has CDR1 MRHNA and CDR2 SNTAGT. The CDR3 covers 13 residues. DNA for the CDR3: TGTGCCAGCAGTGACCGTAACACCGGGGAGCTGTTTTTT. Amino acid sequence: CASSDRNTGELFF.

The J gene is TRBJ1-1, the V gene TRBV5-1; the D gene is possibly TRBD1 (6 bases). Germline-derived CDR1 and CDR2 are SGHRS and YFSETQ. V dropped 4 bases and J dropped 1 base, with 14 bases sitting between them. The length of the CDR3 is 15 residues. The CDR3: CASSQITTGNTEAFF. The CDR3 DNA sequence: TGCGCCAGCAGCCAAATCACGACAGGGAACACTGAAGCTTTCTTT.

The chain joins TRBV27 to TRBJ1-4; the match to TRBD1 covers 7 bases. Trimming cost V 3 bases and J 5 bases; bases outside gene matches: 3. The germline V gene has CDR1 MNHEY and CDR2 SMNVEV (reference sequence). This CDR3 contains 14 residues. For the CDR3, the DNA is TGTGCCAGCAGTTTCGGACAGGAAAATGAAAAACTGTTTTTT. As protein: CASSFGQENEKLFF. The variable domain in full, completed from reference TRBV27 and TRBJ1-4, reads EAQVTQNPRYLITVTGKKLTVTCSQNMNHEYMSWYRQDPGLGLRQIYYSMNVEVTDKGDVPEGYKVSRKEKRNFPLILESPSPNQTSLYFCASSFGQENEKLFFGSGTQLSVL.

This chain joins TRBV9 and TRBJ1-2, with TRBD1 identical over 7 bases. There are 14 residues in the CDR3. The germline gives CDR1 SGDLS, CDR2 YYNGEE. Unmatched junction bases numbered 6, after V lost 3 bases and J lost 4 bases. The CDR3 region is CASSAGQWGYGYTF. CDR3 nucleotides: TGTGCCAGCAGCGCGGGACAGTGGGGCTATGGCTACACCTTC.

CDR3 residues: CASRNTGNSPLHF. The CDR3 DNA is TGTGCCAGCAGGAATACAGGGAATTCACCCCTCCACTTT. The chain couples TRBV6-6 to TRBJ1-6, with D maybe TRBD1 (6 bases). V lost 6 bases to trimming and J lost 7 bases, with 10 bases between them. Germline CDR1 and CDR2: MNHNY and SVGAGI (reference sequence). This CDR3 spans 13 amino acids.

The chain combines TRBV3-1 (or the pseudogene TRBV3-2) with TRBJ2-3; 9 bases agree with TRBD2. Germline lookup yields CDR1 LGHDT and CDR2 YNNKEL (reference sequence). V shed 1 base, J shed 2 bases, and the junction held 1 base outside the gene matches. There are 15 residues in the CDR3. Here the CDR3 reads CASSQGLAVTDTQYF. The DNA of the CDR3 is TGTGCCAGCAGCCAAGGACTAGCGGTCACAGATACGCAGTATTTT.

The V gene is TRBV30, the J gene TRBJ1-1, with D hard to call. The ends were cut back, 1 base at V and 0 bases at J, with 9 bases in the middle. This CDR3 has 14 residues. Germline V gene data show CDR1 as GTSNPN and CDR2 as SVGIG (reference sequence). The CDR3 region has the DNA TGTGCCTGGAGTGCGAGGAGTTTGAACACTGAAGCTTTCTTT. It codes for CAWSARSLNTEAFF.

The chain recombines TRBV30 with TRBJ2-1, with 8 bases that match TRBD1. Trimming took 8 bases from V and 8 from J; bases not matched to a gene: 8. The CDR3 contains 12 residues. From germline, CDR1 is GTSNPN and CDR2 SVGIG (reference sequence). In DNA form, the CDR3 reads TGTGCCCTTGGACAGGGCTCGCATGAGCAGTTCTTC. It codes for CALGQGSHEQFF.

The rearrangement links TRBV6-5 to TRBJ2-5; unclear D gene. Trimming shortened V by 6 bases and J by 5 bases, and 4 bases separated the two germline ends. The CDR3 sequence is 10 residues long. Germline V CDR1 and CDR2: MNHEY, SVGAGI. The CDR3 DNA reads TGTGCCAGCAGACGGGAGACCCAGTACTTC. Translation: CASRRETQYF.

This chain uses TRBV5-6 with TRBJ2-1; 7 nucleotides line up with TRBD2. The CDR3 loop spans 18 amino acids. With 1 base clipped from V and 10 bases from J, the junction kept 20 bases outside the gene matches. Per germline, CDR1 SGHDT and CDR2 YYEEEE. Here the CDR3 reads CASSLLGGGSLPTPEQFF. The CDR3 DNA reads as TGTGCCAGCAGCTTGTTGGGGGGGGGATCCCTCCCAACGCCAGAGCAGTTCTTC.

This rearrangement joins TRBV15 to TRBJ2-5, with TRBD1 identical over 9 bases. The CDR3 covers 15 residues. In germline, CDR1 is LNHNV, CDR2 YYDKDF (reference sequence). V lost 5 bases, J lost 1 base, and 5 bases stayed unmatched. In nucleotides, the CDR3 is TGTGCCACCAGCTACCACAGGGGGCCCCAAGAGACCCAGTACTTC. Translated, it gives CATSYHRGPQETQYF.